The 24 T cell receptor beta chains given below trace back to one sample, sequenced in a study of cytomegalovirus exposure and HLA in healthy donors. Amplification used 60 Vbeta primers and 13 Jbeta primers. Clones were sequenced by immunoSEQ multiplex PCR, and TCRdb holds only the in-frame ones, with some missing. The sample includes 95,000 to 150,000 clones, about 86% of them seen just once. Material: PBMCs. These receptors were obtained from a middle-aged woman in good health and CMV-seronegative.

The chain combines TRBV15 with TRBJ2-5, with 9 bases aligning to TRBD2. This CDR3 contains 20 residues. The germline V gene has CDR1 LNHNV and CDR2 YYDKDF (reference sequence). After removal of 1 base from V and 5 bases from J, the junction contained 20 bases not matched to a gene. The CDR3 DNA is TGTGCCACCAGCAGAGGGGGGGGGCTAGCGGGGACAATTGGCCGGGAGACCCAGTACTTC. It yields the protein CATSRGGGLAGTIGRETQYF.

The chain joins TRBV19 to TRBJ2-7, with 8 bases matching TRBD1. The CDR3 sequence is 14 residues long. The germline CDR1 and CDR2 sequences are LNHDA and SQIVND (reference sequence). V trimming: 4 bases; J trimming: 5 bases; junction bases outside the gene matches: 7. CDR3 amino acids: CASSTLQGGHEQYF. Written as DNA, the CDR3 is TGTGCCAGTAGTACCTTACAGGGGGGTCACGAGCAGTACTTC. The variable domain in full, with the rest retrieved from reference TRBV19 and TRBJ2-7, is DGGITQSPKYLFRKEGQNVTLSCEQNLNHDAMYWYRQDPGQGLRLIYYSQIVNDFQKGDIAEGYSVSREKKESFPLTVTSAQKNPTAFYLCASSTLQGGHEQYFGPGTRLTVT.

V gene TRBV28 combines with J gene TRBJ2-7; 7 bases are shared with TRBD2. The germline gives CDR1 MDHEN, CDR2 SYDVKM. The CDR3 consists of 15 residues. The J segment lost 0 bases and the V segment lost 5 bases, leaving 7 bases of the junction unmatched. CDR3 in amino acids: CASSPGTITSYEQYF. CDR3 nucleotide sequence: TGTGCCAGCAGTCCCGGGACTATTACCTCCTACGAGCAGTACTTC.

This clone occurred a few times. This chain connects TRBV11-2 to TRBJ2-3; 12 positions agree with TRBD2. Trimming cost V 3 bases and J 5 bases; bases outside gene matches: 6. CDR3 length: 16 residues. In germline, CDR1 is SGHAT, CDR2 FQNNGV. The CDR3 spells CASSFRLAGAIDTQYF. The DNA for the CDR3 is TGTGCCAGCAGCTTCCGACTAGCGGGAGCGATAGATACGCAGTATTTT.

The V call is TRBV5-1, the J call TRBJ2-2; 10 positions match TRBD2. The V gene's germline CDR1 is SGHRS and CDR2 YFSETQ. The CDR3 covers 15 residues. V gave up 4 bases and J gave up 6 bases; unmatched junction bases: 6. The CDR3 loop is CASSISGRRAGELFF. The CDR3 nucleotides read TGCGCCAGCAGCATTAGCGGGAGGAGAGCCGGGGAGCTGTTTTTT.

The CDR3 loop is CASTVSGTSARSEQYF. CDR3 coding DNA: TGTGCCAGCACTGTATCGGGGACTAGCGCAAGGAGCGAGCAGTACTTC. The chain links TRBV27 to TRBJ2-7, with TRBD2 identical over 10 bases. V lost 7 bases and J lost 6; bases outside the gene matches: 15. Germline CDR1 MNHEY, CDR2 SMNVEV (reference sequence). The CDR3 has 16 residues.

This clone was recorded once. The chain employs TRBV28 and TRBJ1-2, with TRBD1 matching over 7 bases. CDR1 is MDHEN, CDR2 SYDVKM, per germline. Trimming cost V 8 bases and J 7 bases; bases outside gene matches: 7. CDR3 length: 12 amino acids. The CDR3 reads CASLTGQRGYTF. The CDR3 nucleotides are TGTGCCAGCCTCACGGGACAGCGTGGCTACACCTTC.

In nucleotides, the CDR3 is TGTGCCAGCAGTCGAGGGATAATGAACACTGAAGCTTTCTTT. The encoded protein is CASSRGIMNTEAFF. The chain has TRBV6-5 and TRBJ1-1; no definite D call. Trimming shortened V by 5 bases and J by 0 bases, and 10 bases separated the two germline ends. The CDR3 contains 14 residues. Germline V gene lookup returns CDR1 MNHEY and CDR2 SVGAGI.

This chain links TRBV21-1 with TRBJ1-5; the D call TRBD1 from the table was never checked on the DNA. TRBV21-1 is a pseudogene segment. The CDR3 contains 15 residues. The CDR3 DNA reads TGTGCCCACAGGGGGTTCGAATTCAATTCGCAGCCCCAGCATTTT. This translates into CAHRGFEFNSQPQHF.

This clone showed up just a few times. The CDR3 bases are TGTGCCAGCAGCCCCACAGGGTCCTACGAGCAGTACTTC. Its protein is CASSPTGSYEQYF. This rearrangement joins TRBV7-9 to TRBJ2-7; a possible D gene is TRBD1 (6 bases). CDR1 and CDR2 (germline): SEHNR, FQNEAQ (reference sequence). The V and J ends lost 5 bases and 1 base respectively, with 9 bases between them. The CDR3 runs 13 residues.

This clone was observed a single time. The chain carries TRBV27 and TRBJ2-6; 14 nucleotides match TRBD2. The CDR3 has 18 residues. The germline gives CDR1 MNHEY, CDR2 SMNVEV (reference sequence). J was trimmed by 2 bases and V by 6 bases; bases with no gene match: 6. CDR3 DNA: TGTGCCAGCAGCGGGACTAGCGGGAGTATCACTGGGGCCAACGTCCTGACTTTC. Translated: CASSGTSGSITGANVLTF.

This chain connects TRBV19 to TRBJ1-4; D unresolved. Germline V CDR1 and CDR2: LNHDA, SQIVND (reference sequence). V lost 5 bases to trimming and J lost 0 bases, with 13 bases between them. The CDR3 loop spans 16 amino acids. The CDR3: CASSLRSGATNEKLFF. The CDR3 DNA sequence: TGTGCCAGTAGTCTGAGGTCCGGGGCAACTAATGAAAAACTGTTTTTT.

This clone was observed a single time. The CDR3 coding sequence is TGCGCCAGCAGCCAAGATCGGGGTGATACAGGGGGCGACAATCAGCCCCAGCATTTT. Translating gives CASSQDRGDTGGDNQPQHF. This chain connects TRBV4-1 to TRBJ1-5, with 9 bases fitting TRBD1. The length of the CDR3 is 19 residues. The V segment lost 0 bases and the J segment 3 bases; nucleotides outside the gene matches: 12. Germline V CDR1 and CDR2: MGHRA, YSYEKL.

The genes are TRBV6-6 and TRBJ1-1; D is ambiguous. The CDR3 runs 12 residues. The V end lost 2 bases, the J end lost 5 bases, and 6 bases lay between the germline ends. The germline V gene encodes CDR1 MNHNY and CDR2 SVGAGI (reference sequence). The CDR3 nucleotides are TGTGCCAGCAGTTACGCGAGTACTGAAGCTTTCTTT. The encoded protein is CASSYASTEAFF.

The CDR3 DNA sequence: TGCGCCAGCAGCCCCACTAGCTTAAGGGCGAACACCGGGGAGCTGTTTTTT. Translating gives CASSPTSLRANTGELFF. This rearrangement joins TRBV5-1 to TRBJ2-2, with D perhaps TRBD2 (6 bases). Trimming removed 4 bases from V and 0 bases from J, with 16 bases in between. Germline CDR1 is SGHRS and CDR2 is YFSETQ. The CDR3 covers 17 residues.

This chain links TRBV7-2 with TRBJ1-2, with 7 positions matching TRBD1. Per germline, CDR1 SGHTA and CDR2 FQGNSA. The CDR3 length is 16 residues. V was pared by 1 base and J by 8 bases, with 13 bases of the junction left unmatched. The CDR3 here is CASSLVGQGDSKGYTF. The CDR3 coding sequence is TGTGCCAGCAGCTTAGTGGGCCAGGGGGATTCGAAAGGCTACACCTTC.

The table lists this clone with a few counts. The same CDR3 also results from other DNA sequences found in this sample. DNA for the CDR3: TGCGCCAGCAGCTTAGAAGGAGGCAATCAGCCCCAGCATTTT. As protein: CASSLEGGNQPQHF. The J gene is TRBJ1-5, the V gene TRBV5-1; D is ambiguous. Germline CDR1 reads SGHRS; CDR2 reads YFSETQ. The CDR3 has 14 residues. Trimming pared 2 bases from V and 2 bases from J, leaving 8 bases between. Combining the CDR3 with reference TRBV5-1 and TRBJ1-5 gives the whole variable domain KAGVTQTPRYLIKTRGQQVTLSCSPISGHRSVSWYQQTPGQGLQFLFEYFSETQRNKGNFPGRFSGRQFSNSRSEMNVSTLELGDSALYLCASSLEGGNQPQHFGDGTRLSIL.

The chain recombines TRBV4-2 with TRBJ2-3; perhaps TRBD2 as D (6 bases). Trimming took off 4 bases at V and 3 bases at J, with 14 bases between the two ends. The CDR3 covers 15 residues. Looked up from germline, CDR1 is LGHNA and CDR2 is YNFKEQ. The CDR3, as DNA: TGTGCCAGCAGCCCCCCTTTTGGGGGGACAGATACGCAGTATTTT. It translates to CASSPPFGGTDTQYF.

The V call is TRBV6-5, the J call TRBJ2-7; D is possibly TRBD2 (6 bases). The CDR3 loop spans 13 amino acids. CDR1 and CDR2 (germline): MNHEY, SVGAGI. The V end lost 10 bases, the J end lost 0 bases, and 13 bases lay between the germline ends. The CDR3 DNA reads as TGTGCCACCAGGGACTTAAGCTCCTACGAGCAGTACTTC. This codes for CATRDLSSYEQYF.

The chain combines TRBV25-1 with TRBJ1-3, with TRBD1 matching over 10 bases. This CDR3 is 14 amino acids long. J lost 4 bases, V lost 6 bases, and 3 bases had no gene match. The V gene's germline CDR1 is MGHDK and CDR2 SYGVNS. The CDR3 nucleotides read TGTGCCAGCAGGATGACAGGGGGCGGAAACACCATATATTTT. Its translation: CASRMTGGGNTIYF.

The chain links TRBV14 to TRBJ1-2, with D hard to call. This CDR3 contains 14 residues. The V end lost 0 bases, the J end lost 3 bases, and 8 bases lay between the germline ends. Germline CDR1 reads SGHDN; CDR2 reads FVKESK. CDR3 nucleotide sequence: TGTGCCAGCAGCCAAGATTCGAGGTACTATGGCTACACCTTC. Protein product: CASSQDSRYYGYTF.

This clone was detected a few times. This CDR3 is CASSRQENTEAFF. CDR3 DNA sequence: TGTGCCAGCAGTCGACAGGAGAACACTGAAGCTTTCTTT. The chain links TRBV6-6 to TRBJ1-1; D possibly corresponds to TRBD1 (6 bases). The CDR3 sequence is 13 residues long. V was shortened by 5 bases and J by 1 base, with 8 bases between the two germline ends. Germline V CDR1 and CDR2: MNHNY, SVGAGI (reference sequence).

This chain uses TRBV7-9 with TRBJ1-4, with 10 bases matching TRBD1. This CDR3 has 16 residues. Trimming removed 4 bases from V and 7 bases from J; junction bases left unmatched: 9. Per germline, CDR1 SEHNR and CDR2 FQNEAQ (reference sequence). CDR3 sequence (DNA): TGTGCCAGCAGCTCCCCCCCGACAGGGGGCTTTGAAAAACTGTTTTTT. Protein product: CASSSPPTGGFEKLFF.

This clone was recorded once. The CDR3 sequence is CASSDSSGGADEQFF. The CDR3 DNA sequence: TGTGCCAGCAGTGACTCTAGCGGGGGGGCAGATGAGCAGTTCTTC. The V call is TRBV6-4, the J call TRBJ2-1, with 11 bases matching TRBD2. Germline CDR1 reads MRHNA; CDR2 reads SNTAGT. There are 15 residues in the CDR3. Unmatched junction bases numbered 3, after V lost 0 bases and J lost 8 bases.